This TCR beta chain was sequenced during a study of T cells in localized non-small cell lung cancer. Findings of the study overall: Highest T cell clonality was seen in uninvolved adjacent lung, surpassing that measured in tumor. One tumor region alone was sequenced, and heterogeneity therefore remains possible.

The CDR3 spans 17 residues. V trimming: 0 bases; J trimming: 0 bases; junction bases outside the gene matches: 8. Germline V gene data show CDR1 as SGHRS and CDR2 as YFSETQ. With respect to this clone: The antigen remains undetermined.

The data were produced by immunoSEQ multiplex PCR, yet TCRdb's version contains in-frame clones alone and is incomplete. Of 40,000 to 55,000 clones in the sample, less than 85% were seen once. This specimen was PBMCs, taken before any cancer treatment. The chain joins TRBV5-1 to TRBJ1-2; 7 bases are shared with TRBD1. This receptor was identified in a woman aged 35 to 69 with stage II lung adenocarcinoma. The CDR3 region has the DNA TGCGCCAGCAGCTTGGGACAGGGTGCAATTCCTAACTATGGCTACACCTTC. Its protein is CASSLGQGAIPNYGYTF.